The 26 T cell receptor beta chains reported below all come from one sample, sequenced in a study of blood T cell repertoires in COVID-19. The repertoire was sequenced with immunoSEQ multiplex PCR; TCRdb's copy has only in-frame clones and lacks some. Of 350,000 to 400,000 clones listed, 80% to 90% are singletons. What was sequenced was PBMCs or T cells enriched from blood (not recorded which). The source is a man aged 18 to 29 who had recovered from COVID-19.

Of note for this clone: An end of the junction does not agree with germline; a read error may underlie this. The V gene is TRBV6-7, the J gene TRBJ1-2; D is possibly TRBD1 (6 bases). TRBV6-7 is reported as an ORF; its role is uncertain. CDR3 size: 15 residues. CDR3 amino acids: CASSYFLWCREGVCF. For the CDR3, the DNA is TGTGCCAGCAGTTACTTCTTATGGTGTAGGGAGGGGGTCTGCTTC.

V is TRBV6-5 and J is TRBJ1-6, with 11 bases identical to TRBD1. V lost 6 bases to trimming and J lost 10 bases; unmatched junction nucleotides: 8. The CDR3 runs to 15 residues. Per the germline V gene, CDR1 is MNHEY and CDR2 is SVGAGI. The CDR3 bases are TGTGCCAGCAGCCAACTGGGACAGGGGGAATCACCCCTCCACTTT. Its protein product is CASSQLGQGESPLHF.

The chain carries TRBV3-1 (or the pseudogene TRBV3-2) and TRBJ2-1; 11 positions match TRBD2. Germline-derived CDR1 and CDR2 are LGHDT and YNNKEL (reference sequence). CDR3 length equals 17 residues. J was trimmed by 2 bases and V by 0 bases; bases with no gene match: 3. CDR3 sequence (DNA): TGTGCCAGCAGCCAAGATAGTAGCGGGAGGGCCTACAATGAGCAGTTCTTC. Protein: CASSQDSSGRAYNEQFF.

This clone showed up just once. Additional DNA sequences in this sample encode the identical CDR3. This chain connects TRBV9 to TRBJ2-7; 11 bases match TRBD2. The CDR3 has 15 residues. The J segment lost 3 bases and the V segment lost 0 bases, leaving 2 bases of the junction unmatched. Per the germline V gene, CDR1 is SGDLS and CDR2 is YYNGEE. The CDR3 sequence: CASSVGTSGSYEQYF. For the CDR3, the DNA is TGTGCCAGCAGCGTAGGCACTAGCGGGAGCTACGAGCAGTACTTC.

The chain links TRBV5-1 to TRBJ2-3; D uncertain. The CDR3 extends over 15 amino acids. The V and J ends lost 2 bases and 0 bases respectively, with 10 bases between them. Germline V gives CDR1 SGHRS, CDR2 YFSETQ. CDR3 bases: TGCGCCAGCAGCTTAAGGAGAACTAGCACAGATACGCAGTATTTT. Protein: CASSLRRTSTDTQYF.

This clone has just one count. The genes are TRBV29-1 and TRBJ2-4; 8 nucleotides agree with TRBD1. CDR1 and CDR2 (germline): SQVTM, ANQGSEA. The CDR3 runs to 13 residues. Trimming at V came to 4 bases and at J to 8 bases, leaving 7 bases not matched to a gene. The CDR3 loop reads CSVGRTGRDIQYF. In nucleotides, the CDR3 is TGCAGCGTTGGTAGGACAGGGCGAGACATTCAGTACTTC.

This rearrangement joins TRBV27 to TRBJ2-7; D unclear. The V end lost 2 bases, the J end lost 4 bases, and 9 bases lay between the germline ends. Germline CDR1 and CDR2: MNHEY and SMNVEV (reference sequence). The CDR3 consists of 13 residues. CDR3 nucleotide sequence: TGTGCCAGCAGTTTAGGGCAGCTTTACGAGCAGTACTTC. The encoded protein is CASSLGQLYEQYF.

The chain combines TRBV10-1 with TRBJ1-1; TRBD1 aligns across 7 bases. V was clipped by 3 bases and J by 6 bases; unmatched bases: 4. This CDR3 is built from 13 residues. CDR1 is WNHNN, CDR2 SYGVQD, per germline (reference sequence). The CDR3 nucleotides read TGCGCCAGCAGTGAATCAGGGGGTGCTGAAGCTTTCTTT. Translation: CASSESGGAEAFF.

The rearrangement links TRBV3-1 (or the pseudogene TRBV3-2) to TRBJ1-5; 11 nucleotides match TRBD1. The CDR3 is 17 amino acids. V was clipped by 1 base and J by 3 bases; unmatched bases: 5. In germline, CDR1 is LGHDT, CDR2 YNNKEL (reference sequence). The CDR3 is CASSQGTGGRYNQPQHF. CDR3 nucleotides: TGTGCCAGCAGCCAAGGGACAGGGGGCCGGTACAATCAGCCCCAGCATTTT.

V is TRBV5-1 and J is TRBJ2-1, with 7 bases aligning to TRBD1. Germline V lookup: CDR1 SGHRS, CDR2 YFSETQ. There are 15 residues in the CDR3. Trimming cost V 0 bases and J 8 bases; bases outside gene matches: 8. This CDR3 is CASSLVQGTVYEQFF. The CDR3 nucleotides read TGCGCCAGCAGCTTGGTACAGGGGACGGTTTATGAGCAGTTCTTC. Looking up the rest from reference TRBV5-1 and TRBJ2-1 gives the full variable domain: KAGVTQTPRYLIKTRGQQVTLSCSPISGHRSVSWYQQTPGQGLQFLFEYFSETQRNKGNFPGRFSGRQFSNSRSEMNVSTLELGDSALYLCASSLVQGTVYEQFFGPGTRLTVL.

The J gene is TRBJ2-7, the V gene TRBV4-1; 8 bases match TRBD2. Germline loops: CDR1 MGHRA, CDR2 YSYEKL. CDR3 length equals 14 residues. The junction had 4 bases not matched to a gene; V was cut back by 4 bases and J by 2 bases. DNA for the CDR3: TGCGCCAGCAGCCTGCCGGGGGGGGCCTACGAGCAGTACTTC. Protein: CASSLPGGAYEQYF.

V and J are TRBV3-1 (or the pseudogene TRBV3-2) and TRBJ2-7, with D unresolved. This CDR3 region has 14 residues. Trimming removed 1 base at V and 3 bases at J, with 10 bases between. Germline lookup yields CDR1 LGHDT and CDR2 YNNKEL (reference sequence). CDR3 sequence (DNA): TGTGCCAGCAGCCAAGGAGTTCCGTACTACGAGCAGTACTTC. It codes for CASSQGVPYYEQYF.

This chain joins TRBV10-3 and TRBJ2-2, with 13 positions matching TRBD2. CDR3 length: 17 residues. V shed 7 bases and J 2 bases; nucleotides not matched to a gene: 7. The germline V gene has CDR1 ENHRY and CDR2 SYGVKD. The CDR3 DNA reads TGTGCCATCACCTCGGGACTAGCGGGACCAAACACCGGGGAGCTGTTTTTT. It codes for CAITSGLAGPNTGELFF.

This chain uses TRBV7-9 with TRBJ2-5; 7 nucleotides line up with TRBD1. CDR1 and CDR2 (germline): SEHNR, FQNEAQ (reference sequence). The V segment lost 5 bases and the J segment 1 base; nucleotides outside the gene matches: 7. The CDR3 totals 15 residues. CDR3 sequence: CASSLSRDSQETQYF. The CDR3 DNA is TGTGCCAGCAGCCTCAGCCGGGACAGCCAAGAGACCCAGTACTTC. Together with reference TRBV7-9 and TRBJ2-5, the CDR3 gives the full variable domain: DTGVSQNPRHKITKRGQNVTFRCDPISEHNRLYWYRQTLGQGPEFLTYFQNEAQLEKSRLLSDRFSAERPKGSFSTLEIQRTEQGDSAMYLCASSLSRDSQETQYFGPGTRLLVL.

The chain links TRBV29-1 to TRBJ2-2, with a weak D call TRBD1 (6 bases). Germline CDR1 reads SQVTM; CDR2 reads ANQGSEA. This CDR3 contains 13 residues. The V end lost 6 bases, the J end lost 4 bases, and 12 bases lay between the germline ends. The CDR3 bases are TGCAGCGTCTCAACAGGGAGCACCGGGGAGCTGTTTTTT. Encoded protein: CSVSTGSTGELFF.

CDR3 bases: TGTGCCAGCAGCTTAGGGGCAGGCCTCTCCTACGAGCAGTACTTC. Its protein is CASSLGAGLSYEQYF. This sequence joins TRBV7-3 and TRBJ2-7, with a tentative D call TRBD1 (5 bases). The CDR3 extends over 15 amino acids. Trimming removed 2 bases at V and 0 bases at J, with 11 bases between. From germline, CDR1 is SGHTA and CDR2 FQGTGA.

The rearrangement links TRBV3-1 (or the pseudogene TRBV3-2) to TRBJ1-2, with unresolved D. Trimming pared 0 bases from V and 5 bases from J, leaving 10 bases between. There are 14 residues in the CDR3. CDR1 and CDR2 (germline): LGHDT, YNNKEL (reference sequence). In DNA, the CDR3 is TGTGCCAGCAGCCAAGATCGAAACGGGTATGGCTACACCTTC. Protein: CASSQDRNGYGYTF.

This sequence joins TRBV7-2 and TRBJ2-5; TRBD2 matches at 7 bases. The CDR3 consists of 17 residues. Per the germline V gene, CDR1 is SGHTA and CDR2 is FQGNSA. V lost 4 bases and J lost 5; bases outside the gene matches: 16. The CDR3 sequence: CASSWEGRTSGVETQYF. CDR3 sequence (DNA): TGTGCCAGCAGCTGGGAGGGTCGGACCTCGGGGGTGGAGACCCAGTACTTC.

In this sample, this clone turned up once. The chain carries TRBV5-1 and TRBJ1-3, with 7 bases lining up with TRBD1. The germline V gene has CDR1 SGHRS and CDR2 YFSETQ. V gave up 1 base and J gave up 0 bases; unmatched junction bases: 1. The CDR3 contains 15 residues. The DNA of the CDR3 is TGCGCCAGCAGCTTGCGACAGGGCTCTGGAAACACCATATATTTT. Protein: CASSLRQGSGNTIYF.

The CDR3: CASSRSDRVNYGYTF. The CDR3 region has the DNA TGTGCCAGCAGCCGCTCGGACAGGGTTAACTATGGCTACACCTTC. The chain is built from TRBV6-5 and TRBJ1-2; 8 nucleotides match TRBD1. This CDR3 region has 15 residues. V shed 6 bases, J shed 1 base, and the junction held 7 bases outside the gene matches. Germline V gives CDR1 MNHEY, CDR2 SVGAGI.

The gene calls are TRBV4-2 and TRBJ1-1; TRBD1 is a possible D gene (6 bases). CDR3 length: 15 residues. Germline V gene sequence: CDR1 LGHNA, CDR2 YNFKEQ. V lost 3 bases and J 3 bases, leaving 14 bases between the germline ends. CDR3 in DNA: TGTGCCAGCAGCCAGGGCCCGACAGGACACACTGAAGCTTTCTTT. Translated: CASSQGPTGHTEAFF.

The V gene is TRBV5-6, the J gene TRBJ2-6; D unclear. The CDR3 length is 19 residues. The germline V gene has CDR1 SGHDT and CDR2 YYEEEE. V dropped 0 bases and J dropped 0 bases, with 16 bases sitting between them. CDR3 sequence reads: CASSLVSGPIYSGANVLTF. Here the CDR3 DNA reads TGTGCCAGCAGCTTGGTAAGTGGGCCTATCTACTCTGGGGCCAACGTCCTGACTTTC.

This sequence joins TRBV4-3 and TRBJ1-6; a weak D match, TRBD1 (5 bases). The CDR3 length is 15 residues. Germline-derived CDR1 and CDR2 are LGHNA and YSLEER. V lost 0 bases and J lost 9, with 12 bases in between. CDR3 protein: CASSQDKGWGSPLHF. The CDR3 DNA is TGCGCCAGCAGCCAAGATAAGGGGTGGGGTTCACCCCTCCACTTT.

The V gene is TRBV7-9, the J gene TRBJ1-6, with 9 nucleotides matching TRBD1. The V segment lost 1 base and the J segment 10 bases; nucleotides outside the gene matches: 5. The CDR3 loop spans 15 amino acids. The germline gives CDR1 SEHNR, CDR2 FQNEAQ (reference sequence). The CDR3 reads CASSLEDRGGSPLHF. In nucleotides, the CDR3 is TGTGCCAGCAGCTTAGAGGACAGGGGAGGATCACCCCTCCACTTT.

The chain carries TRBV5-8 and TRBJ1-2; 8 bases map to TRBD1. CDR1 and CDR2 (germline): SGHTS, YDEGEE. Germline trimming cut 4 bases from V and 0 bases from J; bases unmatched to any gene: 2. The CDR3 covers 14 residues. CDR3 in DNA: TGTGCCAGCAGCCCGGGACAGGCTAACTATGGCTACACCTTC. It translates to CASSPGQANYGYTF. The full variable domain, with the rest looked up from reference TRBV5-8 and TRBJ1-2, is EAGVTQSPTHLIKTRGQQATLRCSPISGHTSVYWYQQALGLGLQFLLWYDEGEERNRGNFPPRFSGRQFPNYSSELNVNALELEDSALYLCASSPGQANYGYTFGSGTRLTVV.

This clone was observed a single time. The chain carries TRBV19 and TRBJ2-6; 9 bases line up with TRBD1. The CDR3 contains 17 residues. Germline trimming cut 3 bases from V and 4 bases from J; bases unmatched to any gene: 7. The germline V gene has CDR1 LNHDA and CDR2 SQIVND (reference sequence). The CDR3 is CASSIWDREDGANVLTF. In DNA form, the CDR3 reads TGTGCCAGTAGTATTTGGGACAGGGAGGACGGGGCCAACGTCCTGACTTTC.